A single sample gave rise to the 31 T cell receptor beta chains below, sequenced in a study of CD8+ T cells in alopecia areata (dated by TCRdb to 2016 to 2019). The library relied on the immunoSEQ multiplex PCR assay. RNA was extracted from all samples and reverse transcribed into cDNA, which served as template for TCR sequencing. TCRdb's version of the immuneACCESS table is confined to in-frame rearrangements and falls short of the full clone set. An unresolved V gene accounts for under half of the shortfall where checked; the remainder is of unknown origin. The sample profile shows tens of thousands of clones; roughly 47% of them were found once. The ten top clones hold approximately 5.3% of the sample. Sequenced sample: NKG2D-high CD8+ T cells sorted from blood. Explained via the paper, the cell subset or site label denotes: sorted CD8+ NKG2D-high blood T cells. The receptors here all came from a human donor with alopecia areata.

This clone was counted between two and nine times. The genes are TRBV19 and TRBJ1-1; a possible D gene is TRBD1 (5 bases). The CDR3 length is 15 residues. CDR1 is LNHDA and CDR2 is SQIVND in the germline V gene (reference sequence). The germline V and J ends were trimmed by 7 bases and 4 bases, with 19 bases remaining between them. The CDR3 nucleotides are TGTGCCAGTACCGATTCCCATGGGGGTAGCACTGAAGCTTTCTTT. As protein: CASTDSHGGSTEAFF. Full variable domain (missing parts from reference TRBV19 and TRBJ1-1): DGGITQSPKYLFRKEGQNVTLSCEQNLNHDAMYWYRQDPGQGLRLIYYSQIVNDFQKGDIAEGYSVSREKKESFPLTVTSAQKNPTAFYLCASTDSHGGSTEAFFGQGTRLTVV.

CDR3 in amino acids: CASSSRMETQYF. Here the CDR3 DNA reads TGTGCCAGCAGCTCCCGAATGGAGACCCAGTACTTC. This chain joins TRBV7-9 and TRBJ2-5; D ambiguous. The CDR3 has 12 residues. V lost 4 bases and J 5 bases, leaving 8 bases between the germline ends. Germline assignment: CDR1 SEHNR and CDR2 FQNEAQ (reference sequence).

The rearrangement joins TRBV29-1 to TRBJ1-2; D may be TRBD1 (5 bases). Germline assignment: CDR1 SQVTM and CDR2 ANQGSEA. This CDR3 contains 13 residues. Deletions cut 4 bases from V and 1 base from J, with 10 bases between. The CDR3: CSVVGLGNYGYTF. For the CDR3, the DNA is TGCAGCGTTGTGGGACTTGGTAACTATGGCTACACCTTC.

The chain has TRBV9 and TRBJ2-1; perhaps TRBD2 as D (6 bases). The CDR3 totals 15 residues. Trimming removed 0 bases from V and 4 bases from J, with 11 bases in between. Per germline, CDR1 SGDLS and CDR2 YYNGEE. CDR3 protein: CASSVGGEVYNEQFF. CDR3 sequence (DNA): TGTGCCAGCAGCGTAGGCGGGGAAGTATACAATGAGCAGTTCTTC.

This clone was observed a few times. CDR3 sequence (DNA): TGCAGCGTTGTCCCCCTCGACAGGGGGTTAAAGAGGAACACTGAAGCTTTCTTT. Translating gives CSVVPLDRGLKRNTEAFF. V is TRBV29-1 and J is TRBJ1-1, with TRBD1 matching 9 bases. This CDR3 contains 18 residues. V was clipped by 4 bases and J by 1 base; unmatched bases: 16. CDR1 SQVTM and CDR2 ANQGSEA come from the germline V gene.

The V gene is TRBV9, the J gene TRBJ2-2, with 7 bases identical to TRBD2. J was trimmed by 4 bases and V by 3 bases; bases with no gene match: 12. The germline V gene has CDR1 SGDLS and CDR2 YYNGEE. The CDR3 has 17 residues. CDR3 residues: CASSARRGTKGTGELFF. DNA of the CDR3: TGTGCCAGCAGCGCCCGACGCGGGACTAAGGGCACCGGGGAGCTGTTTTTT.

The V call is TRBV7-8, the J call TRBJ2-5; 7 nucleotides match TRBD1. CDR3 size: 12 residues. Germline V lookup: CDR1 SGHVS, CDR2 FQNEAQ. V dropped 5 bases and J dropped 9; count of bases not matched to a gene: 6. The CDR3 loop reads CASSSKTGPQYF. CDR3 in DNA: TGTGCCAGCAGCAGTAAGACAGGGCCCCAGTACTTC.

The chain recombines TRBV4-1 with TRBJ2-7; D ambiguous. The CDR3 loop spans 14 amino acids. Germline loops: CDR1 MGHRA, CDR2 YSYEKL. The V end lost 0 bases, the J end lost 1 base, and 7 bases lay between the germline ends. In DNA form, the CDR3 reads TGCGCCAGCAGCCAAGATCCAGCTTCCTACGAGCAGTACTTC. Encoded protein: CASSQDPASYEQYF.

V is TRBV4-1 and J is TRBJ1-5; D is unresolved. V lost 1 base, J lost 5 bases, and 6 bases lay in between. The CDR3 consists of 13 residues. Germline assignment: CDR1 MGHRA and CDR2 YSYEKL. The CDR3 region is CASSQGRHQPQHF. Written as DNA, the CDR3 is TGCGCCAGCAGCCAAGGCAGGCATCAGCCCCAGCATTTT.

Written as DNA, the CDR3 is TGTGCCAGCAGGACCGGGACAGGGGATGAGACCCAGTACTTC. Translated: CASRTGTGDETQYF. The chain uses TRBV6-6 and TRBJ2-5, with 10 bases matching TRBD1. The germline gives CDR1 MNHNY, CDR2 SVGAGI (reference sequence). The V segment lost 6 bases and the J segment 5 bases; nucleotides outside the gene matches: 6. The CDR3 consists of 14 residues.

This rearrangement joins TRBV11-2 to TRBJ2-5, with 7 bases aligning to TRBD2. Per germline, CDR1 SGHAT and CDR2 FQNNGV. The CDR3 has 15 residues. The trim removed 0 bases at V and 2 bases at J, leaving 3 bases unmatched. The DNA for the CDR3 is TGTGCCAGCAGCTTAGATTGGGGGGGACAAGAGACCCAGTACTTC. It codes for CASSLDWGGQETQYF.

This rearrangement joins TRBV30 to TRBJ1-4; unclear D gene. The CDR3 is made up of 13 amino acids. In germline, CDR1 is GTSNPN, CDR2 SVGIG (reference sequence). Trimming pared 1 base from V and 5 bases from J, leaving 8 bases between. CDR3 DNA: TGTGCCTGGAGTGCGGAGGACAATGAAAAACTGTTTTTT. Amino acid sequence: CAWSAEDNEKLFF.

This clone was seen a few times. V usage is TRBV29-1 and J usage is TRBJ2-1; 9 bases map to TRBD2. V lost 6 bases to trimming and J lost 0 bases; unmatched junction nucleotides: 6. CDR3 length: 15 amino acids. Germline assignment: CDR1 SQVTM and CDR2 ANQGSEA. This CDR3 reads CSVRTSAYSYNEQFF. CDR3 in DNA: TGCAGCGTGCGGACTAGCGCATACTCCTACAATGAGCAGTTCTTC.

The chain carries TRBV27 and TRBJ2-1; TRBD1 matches at 7 bases. V shed 7 bases, J shed 1 base, and the junction held 4 bases outside the gene matches. Per germline, CDR1 MNHEY and CDR2 SMNVEV (reference sequence). This CDR3 spans 14 amino acids. CDR3 protein: CASNRQGSYNEQFF. CDR3 nucleotides: TGTGCCAGCAACCGACAGGGATCCTACAATGAGCAGTTCTTC.

The chain uses TRBV23-1 and TRBJ1-6, with 8 nucleotides matching TRBD1. TRBV23-1 is an ORF; its function is uncertain. The CDR3 length is 16 residues. V was clipped by 2 bases and J by 7 bases; unmatched bases: 7. CDR3 DNA: TGCGCCAGCAGTCAAAACGATGGACAGGGAAATTCACCCCTCCACTTT. The encoded protein is CASSQNDGQGNSPLHF.

The chain carries TRBV13 and TRBJ2-1; 9 bases fit TRBD1. The CDR3 consists of 15 residues. Germline trimming cut 6 bases from V and 1 base from J; bases unmatched to any gene: 4. Germline V gives CDR1 PRHDT, CDR2 FYEKMQ (reference sequence). The CDR3 spells CASSPGTGSYNEQFF. For the CDR3, the DNA is TGTGCCAGCAGTCCTGGGACAGGGTCCTACAATGAGCAGTTCTTC.

V usage is TRBV2 and J usage is TRBJ1-5; TRBD1 aligns across 10 bases. V lost 7 bases, J lost 2 bases, and 8 bases stayed unmatched. The germline CDR1 and CDR2 sequences are SNHLY and FYNNEI. CDR3 length equals 16 residues. The CDR3 DNA follows: TGTGCCAGCACCCGGGACAGGGGTAGAGGCAATCAGCCCCAGCATTTT. The encoded protein is CASTRDRGRGNQPQHF.

The chain has TRBV27 and TRBJ2-3; TRBD2 matches 7 bases. Trimming cost V 1 base and J 3 bases; bases outside gene matches: 4. The CDR3 is 15 residues long. The germline V gene encodes CDR1 MNHEY and CDR2 SMNVEV (reference sequence). The CDR3 reads CASSLFSGETDTQYF. The CDR3 DNA sequence: TGTGCCAGCAGTTTATTCAGCGGGGAAACAGATACGCAGTATTTT.

The CDR3 nucleotides read TGTGCCAGCAGCAAAACCGGGGAGCTGTTTTTT. Translating it yields CASSKTGELFF. This chain links TRBV25-1 with TRBJ2-2; D unclear. V lost 6 bases and J 5 bases, leaving 4 bases between the germline ends. From germline, CDR1 is MGHDK and CDR2 SYGVNS. This CDR3 contains 11 residues.

This chain links TRBV7-9 with TRBJ2-1; 10 bases fit TRBD1. With 1 base clipped from V and 1 base from J, the junction kept 1 base outside the gene matches. The CDR3 extends over 16 amino acids. The V gene's germline CDR1 is SEHNR and CDR2 FQNEAQ (reference sequence). DNA of the CDR3: TGTGCCAGCAGCTTAGGACAGGGGGCGTCCTACAATGAGCAGTTCTTC. This gives the protein CASSLGQGASYNEQFF.

V usage is TRBV7-6 and J usage is TRBJ2-7, with 8 positions matching TRBD2. From germline, CDR1 is SGHVS and CDR2 FNYEAQ. The CDR3 loop spans 16 amino acids. With 4 bases clipped from V and 6 bases from J, the junction kept 14 bases outside the gene matches. The DNA for the CDR3 is TGTGCCAGCAGCTCGTACTCCGGGACTAGTCCCCTCGAGCAGTACTTC. Translating gives CASSSYSGTSPLEQYF. Supplemented by reference TRBV7-6 and TRBJ2-7, the full variable domain reads GAGVSQSPRYKVTKRGQDVALRCDPISGHVSLYWYRQALGQGPEFLTYFNYEAQQDKSGLPNDRFSAERPEGSISTLTIQRTEQRDSAMYRCASSSYSGTSPLEQYFGPGTRLTVT.

The CDR3: CASSVVAGELFF. CDR3 DNA: TGTGCCAGCAGTGTGGTCGCCGGGGAGCTGTTTTTT. The chain has TRBV27 and TRBJ2-2; D gene unclear. The ends were cut back, 5 bases at V and 6 bases at J, with 7 bases in the middle. Germline V gene sequence: CDR1 MNHEY, CDR2 SMNVEV (reference sequence). The CDR3 is 12 amino acids.

V and J are TRBV2 and TRBJ1-5; D gene unclear. V dropped 6 bases and J dropped 5 bases, with 11 bases sitting between them. The CDR3 is made up of 13 amino acids. Germline CDR1 and CDR2: SNHLY and FYNNEI. The CDR3 bases are TGTGCCAGCAGCGACCTGTTATATCAGCCCCAGCATTTT. Protein: CASSDLLYQPQHF.

The V gene is TRBV4-1, the J gene TRBJ1-4; the D gene is possibly TRBD1 (5 bases). Per germline, CDR1 MGHRA and CDR2 YSYEKL. The germline V and J ends were trimmed by 4 bases and 6 bases, with 15 bases remaining between them. CDR3 size: 15 residues. The CDR3 nucleotides are TGCGCCAGCAGCCCTACTTGGGGGGAAGATGAAAAACTGTTTTTT. As protein: CASSPTWGEDEKLFF.

The chain links TRBV29-1 to TRBJ2-5, with TRBD1 as a possible D gene (5 bases). The J call may be wrong; the DNA end is better matched by TRBJ2-7. The CDR3 spans 12 residues. Per the germline V gene, CDR1 is SQVTM and CDR2 is ANQGSEA. CDR3: CSVRQYPYEQYF. For the CDR3, the DNA is TGCAGCGTGCGACAGTACCCCTACGAGCAGTACTTC.

V is TRBV28 and J is TRBJ2-7; perhaps TRBD1 as D (5 bases). Trimming removed 1 base from V and 2 bases from J, with 6 bases in between. Germline V lookup: CDR1 MDHEN, CDR2 SYDVKM. The CDR3 runs 13 residues. CDR3 nucleotides: TGTGCCAGCAGTTTATTGGGGCCCTACGAGCAGTACTTC. This sequence encodes CASSLLGPYEQYF. Drawing the rest from reference TRBV28 and TRBJ2-7, the complete variable domain is DVKVTQSSRYLVKRTGEKVFLECVQDMDHENMFWYRQDPGLGLRLIYFSYDVKMKEKGDIPEGYSVSREKKERFSLILESASTNQTSMYLCASSLLGPYEQYFGPGTRLTVT.

The chain is built from TRBV5-6 and TRBJ2-7; the D is unclear. This CDR3 region has 14 residues. Germline CDR1 is SGHDT and CDR2 is YYEEEE. The V end lost 7 bases, the J end lost 2 bases, and 16 bases lay between the germline ends. The CDR3 reads CASQPQATTYEQYF. Written as DNA, the CDR3 is TGTGCCAGCCAGCCCCAAGCGACAACCTACGAGCAGTACTTC.

This clone was counted between two and nine times. The genes are TRBV29-1 and TRBJ1-1; D possibly corresponds to TRBD1 (6 bases). V was clipped by 5 bases and J by 6 bases, with 10 bases between them. This CDR3 comprises 11 residues. CDR1 and CDR2 from the germline V gene are SQVTM and ANQGSEA. Written as DNA, the CDR3 is TGCAGCGTTCAGGGGAGGTCTGAAGCTTTCTTT. It specifies CSVQGRSEAFF.

A single count supports this clone. The chain links TRBV4-3 to TRBJ1-2; D is unresolved. Trimming shortened V by 0 bases and J by 7 bases, and 15 bases separated the two germline ends. CDR3 length equals 15 residues. Germline V lookup: CDR1 LGHNA, CDR2 YSLEER. The CDR3 loop reads CASSQEMGSSIGYTF. CDR3 sequence (DNA): TGCGCCAGCAGCCAAGAAATGGGGTCTTCGATTGGCTACACCTTC.

The chain links TRBV2 to TRBJ2-3; D not resolved. This CDR3 has 15 amino acids. V was trimmed by 8 bases and J by 2 bases, leaving 17 bases between them. Germline CDR1 and CDR2: SNHLY and FYNNEI. CDR3 sequence: CASLRSYEATDTQYF. The CDR3 DNA is TGTGCCAGCCTTCGAAGCTACGAGGCCACAGATACGCAGTATTTT.

This clone was seen a few times. The chain is built from TRBV28 and TRBJ2-4; 10 nucleotides align to TRBD1. The CDR3 is made up of 16 amino acids. Germline V gene sequence: CDR1 MDHEN, CDR2 SYDVKM. V lost 4 bases, J lost 0 bases, and 3 bases stayed unmatched. The CDR3 region is CASSSRTGGAKNIQYF. CDR3 sequence (DNA): TGTGCCAGCAGTTCCCGGACAGGGGGAGCCAAAAACATTCAGTACTTC.